This paragraph reports one TCR beta chain. The antigen remains unidentified. This sample is part of a study of cytomegalovirus exposure and HLA in healthy donors. PCR employed 60 Vbeta and 13 Jbeta primers. Some clones are missing from TCRdb's copy, which holds only in-frame ones; the method was immunoSEQ multiplex PCR. This table has under 200,000 clones, around 85% appearing once. Study findings and constraints: The study carried out a later analysis of TCR beta sequences. It associated about 15,000 of them with specific HLA alleles at a false discovery rate of 0.05. The study flagged some 170 TCR beta chains as cytomegalovirus-associated.

This clonotype was obtained from a young man in good health and CMV-seropositive. The sequencing sample was made of PBMCs.

CDR3 sequence: CASSRSGGPTGELFF. The CDR3 nucleotides are TGTGCCAGCAGTCGAAGCGGGGGGCCCACCGGGGAGCTGTTTTTT. The rearrangement links TRBV6-6 to TRBJ2-2, with TRBD2 identical over 9 bases. Per the germline V gene, CDR1 is MNHNY and CDR2 is SVGAGI (reference sequence). The CDR3 totals 15 residues. Losses at the gene ends were 5 bases for V and 4 bases for J; bases not matched to a gene: 5.